This passage covers 5 T cell receptor beta chains from one sample sequenced in a study of beta chain features in type 1 diabetes. Study outcomes and limitations: When Type 1 diabetes patients were examined, their TCRB CDR3s proved moderately but significantly shorter in all four CD4+ subsets.

Their cognate antigens are unknown. All of the isolated RNA was reverse transcribed, so expressed TCRB transcripts were sequenced. Only in-frame clones appear in the TCRdb table, and some are missing; sequencing was by immunoSEQ multiplex PCR. The table lists about 340,000 clones, approximately 15% of them singletons, with roughly 0.016% in the top ten. Sequenced sample: naive CD4+ T cells from blood. These receptors originate from a woman between 18 and 29 years old with type 1 diabetes.

The chain couples TRBV18 to TRBJ2-1; 7 nucleotides line up with TRBD2. CDR3 length equals 14 residues. Germline assignment: CDR1 KGHSH and CDR2 LQKENI. Trimming at V came to 6 bases and at J to 5 bases, leaving 7 bases not matched to a gene. CDR3 region: CASSSIAGHNEQFF. CDR3 nucleotide sequence: TGTGCCAGCTCGTCGATAGCGGGCCACAATGAGCAGTTCTTC. Full variable domain (rest looked up from reference TRBV18 and TRBJ2-1): NAGVMQNPRHLVRRRGQEARLRCSPMKGHSHVYWYRQLPEEGLKFMVYLQKENIIDESGMPKERFSAEFPKEGPSILRIQQVVRGDSAAYFCASSSIAGHNEQFFGPGTRLTVL.

The rearrangement joins TRBV4-3 to TRBJ2-1; perhaps TRBD2 as D (6 bases). There are 15 residues in the CDR3. Deletions cut 0 bases from V and 8 bases from J, with 14 bases between. The germline V gene encodes CDR1 LGHNA and CDR2 YSLEER. The CDR3 nucleotides are TGCGCCAGCAGCCAAGATAGACGGGAGTGGTATGAGCAGTTCTTC. Protein sequence: CASSQDRREWYEQFF.

This clone was detected a few times. The chain recombines TRBV19 with TRBJ1-2; D remains unclear. This CDR3 is built from 14 residues. Trimming took 4 bases from V and 2 from J, leaving 11 bases between them. From germline, CDR1 is LNHDA and CDR2 SQIVND (reference sequence). The CDR3 here is CASSTPHSNYGYTF. CDR3 sequence (DNA): TGTGCCAGTAGTACCCCCCATTCAAACTATGGCTACACCTTC.

This chain uses TRBV27 with TRBJ2-1; 12 nucleotides agree with TRBD2. The CDR3 contains 14 residues. With 2 bases clipped from V and 16 bases from J, the junction kept 9 bases outside the gene matches. The germline V gene encodes CDR1 MNHEY and CDR2 SMNVEV (reference sequence). CDR3: CASSLIASGRAIFF. Here the CDR3 DNA reads TGTGCCAGCAGTTTAATCGCTAGCGGGAGGGCCATCTTCTTC.

The chain carries TRBV27 and TRBJ2-7, with 9 bases that match TRBD2. Trimming removed 1 base from V and 4 bases from J; junction bases left unmatched: 8. CDR3 length equals 16 residues. CDR1 is MNHEY and CDR2 is SMNVEV in the germline V gene (reference sequence). Written as DNA, the CDR3 is TGTGCCAGCAGTTTATGGGCTAGCGGGAATTATTACGAGCAGTACTTC. This encodes CASSLWASGNYYEQYF.